Listed here are 30 T cell receptor beta chains from one sample, sequenced in a study of T cell responses to AZD1222 COVID-19 vaccine. The repertoire was sequenced with immunoSEQ multiplex PCR; TCRdb's copy has only in-frame clones and lacks some. This sample has approximately 150,000 clones, with just over 90% found just once. This specimen was peripheral blood, taken on day 0 of AZD1222 vaccination. These receptors all stem from an adult in good health.

V gene TRBV5-1 combines with J gene TRBJ2-7, with 15 bases identical to TRBD2. CDR1 is SGHRS and CDR2 is YFSETQ in the germline V gene. Trimming cost V 2 bases and J 0 bases; bases outside gene matches: 3. The CDR3 totals 17 residues. The CDR3 reads CASSFGTSGRSSYEQYF. The CDR3 DNA follows: TGCGCCAGCAGCTTTGGGACTAGCGGGAGGAGCTCCTACGAGCAGTACTTC. Full variable domain (outside the CDR3, taken from reference TRBV5-1 and TRBJ2-7): KAGVTQTPRYLIKTRGQQVTLSCSPISGHRSVSWYQQTPGQGLQFLFEYFSETQRNKGNFPGRFSGRQFSNSRSEMNVSTLELGDSALYLCASSFGTSGRSSYEQYFGPGTRLTVT.

This chain links TRBV6-5 with TRBJ2-2; D is tentatively TRBD1 or TRBD2 (5 bases each). This CDR3 region has 14 residues. The V end lost 6 bases, the J end lost 5 bases, and 13 bases lay between the germline ends. Germline V gene lookup returns CDR1 MNHEY and CDR2 SVGAGI. DNA of the CDR3: TGTGCCAGCAGGGGGCAGGGAGAAACCGGGGAGCTGTTTTTT. Translation: CASRGQGETGELFF.

In its sample, this clone was seen once. The chain is built from TRBV11-2 and TRBJ1-2, with D possibly TRBD1 on 6 matching bases. The CDR3 totals 14 residues. V was cut by 2 bases and J by 2 bases, with 9 bases left in between. The germline CDR1 and CDR2 sequences are SGHAT and FQNNGV. The CDR3 protein is CASSLSTGNYGYTF. As DNA, the CDR3 is TGTGCCAGCAGCTTATCAACAGGGAACTATGGCTACACCTTC.

This sequence joins TRBV12-5 and TRBJ1-5, with 7 bases identical to TRBD1. The CDR3 extends over 16 amino acids. The V gene's germline CDR1 is LGHNT and CDR2 FRNRAP. Unmatched junction bases numbered 10, after V lost 6 bases and J lost 2 bases. The CDR3 bases are TGTGCTAGTGGCCTCGACAGGGATGATGGCAATCAGCCCCAGCATTTT. Its translation: CASGLDRDDGNQPQHF.

The chain links TRBV7-6 to TRBJ2-7, with a weak D call TRBD1 (5 bases). The germline CDR1 and CDR2 sequences are SGHVS and FNYEAQ. The V gene lost 3 bases and the J gene lost 3 bases, with 12 bases spanning the gap. The CDR3 consists of 14 residues. The CDR3 coding sequence is TGTGCCAGCAGCTTCGACGTCAGGGACTACGAGCAGTACTTC. Translating gives CASSFDVRDYEQYF.

This sequence joins TRBV4-2 and TRBJ2-7, with D perhaps TRBD2 (6 bases). Per the germline V gene, CDR1 is LGHNA and CDR2 is YNFKEQ. This CDR3 has 15 amino acids. The V gene lost 3 bases and the J gene lost 2 bases, with 14 bases spanning the gap. The CDR3 DNA sequence: TGTGCCAGCAGCCAGGCGTCGGGGGTCACCTACGAGCAGTACTTC. Translated: CASSQASGVTYEQYF.

The chain combines TRBV28 with TRBJ1-4; D is ambiguous. V lost 5 bases and J lost 17, with 27 bases in between. The CDR3 length is 15 residues. In germline, CDR1 is MDHEN, CDR2 SYDVKM. CDR3 amino acids: CASSPPFEDGKEGFF. The DNA for the CDR3 is TGTGCCAGCAGTCCCCCTTTCGAGGACGGTAAGGAGGGTTTTTTT.

V is TRBV9 and J is TRBJ2-3; 9 bases line up with TRBD2. The CDR3 is 15 amino acids. The ends lost 3 bases at V and 6 bases at J; junction bases unmatched: 8. CDR1 and CDR2 from the germline V gene are SGDLS and YYNGEE. For the CDR3, the DNA is TGTGCCAGCAGCGAGCTAGCGGGAATTGGCGATACGCAGTATTTT. Translation gives CASSELAGIGDTQYF. Complete variable domain (other parts from reference TRBV9 and TRBJ2-3): DSGVTQTPKHLITATGQRVTLRCSPRSGDLSVYWYQQSLDQGLQFLIQYYNGEERAKGNILERFSAQQFPDLHSELNLSSLELGDSALYFCASSELAGIGDTQYFGPGTRLTVL.

The chain is built from TRBV27 and TRBJ2-1, with 8 nucleotides matching TRBD1. This CDR3 region has 15 residues. Trimming at V came to 6 bases and at J to 2 bases, leaving 6 bases not matched to a gene. Looked up from germline, CDR1 is MNHEY and CDR2 is SMNVEV (reference sequence). This CDR3 is CASRLTGEAYNEQFF. The CDR3 region has the DNA TGTGCCAGCAGACTGACAGGGGAAGCCTACAATGAGCAGTTCTTC.

This chain uses TRBV29-1 with TRBJ2-1, with 13 bases aligning to TRBD2. The CDR3 runs 16 residues. From germline, CDR1 is SQVTM and CDR2 ANQGSEA. The V gene end was trimmed by 4 bases and the J gene end by 2 bases; junction bases not matched to a gene: 5. The chain's CDR3 is CSVVGTSGITYNEQFF. In DNA, the CDR3 is TGCAGCGTTGTGGGGACTAGCGGGATCACCTACAATGAGCAGTTCTTC.

The J gene is TRBJ1-2, the V gene TRBV6-2 or TRBV6-3; D ambiguous. CDR3 length equals 12 residues. Germline V gives CDR1 MNHEY, CDR2 SVGEGT. The germline V and J ends were trimmed by 4 bases and 7 bases, with 10 bases remaining between them. CDR3 in amino acids: CASSSLSGGYTF. The CDR3, as DNA: TGTGCCAGCAGTTCCCTCTCGGGTGGCTACACCTTC.

The rearrangement uses TRBV7-9 and TRBJ2-3, with D unresolved. V dropped 7 bases and J dropped 2 bases, with 16 bases sitting between them. The CDR3 has 15 residues. CDR1 is SEHNR and CDR2 is FQNEAQ in the germline V gene (reference sequence). Here the CDR3 reads CASTHPYWNTDTQYF. The DNA for the CDR3 is TGTGCCAGCACCCATCCGTACTGGAACACAGATACGCAGTATTTT. The full variable domain, completed using reference TRBV7-9 and TRBJ2-3, is DTGVSQNPRHKITKRGQNVTFRCDPISEHNRLYWYRQTLGQGPEFLTYFQNEAQLEKSRLLSDRFSAERPKGSFSTLEIQRTEQGDSAMYLCASTHPYWNTDTQYFGPGTRLTVL.

This chain joins TRBV5-1 and TRBJ1-4, with 7 bases aligning to TRBD1. CDR3 size: 15 residues. After removal of 4 bases from V and 7 bases from J, the junction contained 10 bases not matched to a gene. Germline-derived CDR1 and CDR2 are SGHRS and YFSETQ. CDR3 region: CASSPDRPLSEKLFF. CDR3 DNA sequence: TGCGCCAGCAGCCCGGACAGGCCGCTGAGTGAAAAACTGTTTTTT.

The V gene is TRBV29-1, the J gene TRBJ2-1; 7 nucleotides line up with TRBD2. V trimming: 2 bases; J trimming: 2 bases; junction bases outside the gene matches: 9. The CDR3 has 16 amino acids. Germline lookup yields CDR1 SQVTM and CDR2 ANQGSEA. CDR3 nucleotides: TGCAGCGTTGAACGTTCACTAGCGATGCCCTACAATGAGCAGTTCTTC. This translates into CSVERSLAMPYNEQFF.

This clone was detected only a few times. The chain combines TRBV28 with TRBJ2-7; TRBD2 is a possible D gene (5 bases). V was clipped by 2 bases and J by 7 bases, with 15 bases between them. Germline values: CDR1 MDHEN, CDR2 SYDVKM. The CDR3 covers 14 residues. The CDR3 DNA is TGTGCCAGCAGTTTAGGCCTGGACTTCGGGGAGCAGTACTTC. Its translation: CASSLGLDFGEQYF.

The chain couples TRBV9 to TRBJ2-2; D remains ambiguous. Germline lookup yields CDR1 SGDLS and CDR2 YYNGEE. The V end lost 2 bases, the J end lost 0 bases, and 17 bases lay between the germline ends. The CDR3 totals 18 residues. CDR3 sequence: CASSVGIRGYPNTGELFF. The DNA for the CDR3 is TGTGCCAGCAGCGTCGGCATCCGCGGATACCCGAACACCGGGGAGCTGTTTTTT.

The V gene is TRBV12-3 or TRBV12-4, the J gene TRBJ1-6; 7 positions match TRBD1. The CDR3 is 13 amino acids. With V trimmed by 5 bases and J by 10 bases, 5 bases remained unmatched. In nucleotides, the CDR3 is TGTGCCAGCAGTCGGGACAGTAGGTCACCCCTCCACTTT. As protein: CASSRDSRSPLHF.

The rearrangement uses TRBV7-9 and TRBJ1-4, with D unresolved. V was pared by 5 bases and J by 2 bases, with 12 bases between. CDR3 length: 15 residues. Germline V gene data show CDR1 as SEHNR and CDR2 as FQNEAQ (reference sequence). CDR3: CASSLVPGTNEKLFF. CDR3 coding DNA: TGTGCCAGCAGCCTGGTTCCGGGGACTAATGAAAAACTGTTTTTT.

This rearrangement joins TRBV6-2 or TRBV6-3 to TRBJ2-1, with D possibly called TRBD1 or TRBD2 (5 bases each). The CDR3 loop spans 17 amino acids. The germline CDR1 and CDR2 sequences are MNHEY and SVGEGT. With 0 bases removed from V and 0 bases from J, the gap between germline ends came to 12 bases. The CDR3 sequence is CASSYSRGVLSYNEQFF. The CDR3 DNA is TGTGCCAGCAGTTACTCGAGAGGGGTCCTCTCCTACAATGAGCAGTTCTTC.

The V and J genes are TRBV24-1 and TRBJ1-1; TRBD1 agrees at 7 bases. V was clipped by 4 bases and J by 6 bases; unmatched bases: 19. The CDR3 runs 18 residues. CDR1 KGHDR and CDR2 SFDVKD come from the germline V gene. The CDR3 coding sequence is TGTGCCACCAGTGACTCCGATATTACAGGGGCCCCGGTCGCTGAAGCTTTCTTT. Amino acid sequence: CATSDSDITGAPVAEAFF.

In its sample, this clone was seen once. The chain links TRBV7-9 to TRBJ2-1; D unclear. The CDR3 totals 12 residues. The V gene's germline CDR1 is SEHNR and CDR2 FQNEAQ (reference sequence). The ends were cut back, 3 bases at V and 7 bases at J, with 7 bases in the middle. CDR3 loop: CASSFERNEQFF. DNA of the CDR3: TGTGCCAGCAGCTTCGAGCGTAATGAGCAGTTCTTC.

This clone appeared a single time. V is TRBV3-1 (or the pseudogene TRBV3-2) and J is TRBJ1-3, with D perhaps TRBD1 (6 bases). This CDR3 is 17 amino acids long. V lost 0 bases to trimming and J lost 0 bases, with 12 bases between them. Germline CDR1 is LGHDT and CDR2 is YNNKEL (reference sequence). The CDR3 here is CASSQEGAVGSGNTIYF. CDR3 DNA: TGTGCCAGCAGCCAAGAGGGGGCAGTCGGCTCTGGAAACACCATATATTTT.

This chain uses TRBV2 with TRBJ1-6; D may be TRBD1 (6 bases). Germline CDR1 is SNHLY and CDR2 is FYNNEI. The CDR3 is 15 residues long. With 3 bases removed from V and 2 bases from J, the gap between germline ends came to 8 bases. DNA for the CDR3: TGTGCCAGCAGTGAGCAGGGGACCTATAATTCACCCCTCCACTTT. As protein: CASSEQGTYNSPLHF.

CDR3 in amino acids: CASSLEEGYVRNYGYTF. In nucleotides, the CDR3 is TGTGCCAGCAGCTTAGAGGAAGGGTATGTCAGGAACTATGGCTACACCTTC. The genes are TRBV7-2 and TRBJ1-2; D call uncertain. V was pared by 1 base and J by 2 bases, with 17 bases between. The CDR3 runs to 17 residues. Germline V gives CDR1 SGHTA, CDR2 FQGNSA. Full variable domain (rest looked up from reference TRBV7-2 and TRBJ1-2): GAGVSQSPSNKVTEKGKDVELRCDPISGHTALYWYRQSLGQGLEFLIYFQGNSAPDKSGLPSDRFSAERTGGSVSTLTIQRTQQEDSAVYLCASSLEEGYVRNYGYTFGSGTRLTVV.

This clone showed up just once. This sequence joins TRBV3-1 (or the pseudogene TRBV3-2) and TRBJ1-4; a possible D gene is TRBD1 (5 bases). This CDR3 has 17 residues. V was clipped by 0 bases and J by 0 bases, with 11 bases between them. The germline gives CDR1 LGHDT, CDR2 YNNKEL (reference sequence). CDR3: CASSQDRTPATNEKLFF. As DNA, the CDR3 is TGTGCCAGCAGCCAAGACCGGACACCCGCAACTAATGAAAAACTGTTTTTT.

V usage is TRBV18 and J usage is TRBJ2-7; D unresolved. Looked up from germline, CDR1 is KGHSH and CDR2 is LQKENI. The CDR3 covers 13 residues. The V end lost 0 bases, the J end lost 7 bases, and 10 bases lay between the germline ends. The CDR3 DNA follows: TGTGCCAGCTCACCACCGCAGTTTGGTGAGCAGTACTTC. Translated: CASSPPQFGEQYF.

The chain links TRBV5-1 to TRBJ1-1; D gene ambiguous. This CDR3 contains 12 residues. From germline, CDR1 is SGHRS and CDR2 YFSETQ. V was clipped by 4 bases and J by 7 bases, with 11 bases between them. In DNA, the CDR3 is TGCGCCAGCAGCGGGGATTTAGGTGAAGCTTTCTTT. This sequence encodes CASSGDLGEAFF.

This chain links TRBV5-1 with TRBJ2-1; 8 bases map to TRBD1. Trimming cost V 0 bases and J 1 base; bases outside gene matches: 3. CDR1 and CDR2 from the germline V gene are SGHRS and YFSETQ. The CDR3 spans 16 residues. CDR3 coding DNA: TGCGCCAGCAGCTTGGCGGACAGGGATTCCTACAATGAGCAGTTCTTC. Amino acid sequence: CASSLADRDSYNEQFF.

This clone was recorded only once. V is TRBV3-1 (or the pseudogene TRBV3-2) and J is TRBJ1-2; D is perhaps TRBD1 (6 bases). V lost 4 bases to trimming and J lost 4 bases, with 16 bases between them. Germline V gene lookup returns CDR1 LGHDT and CDR2 YNNKEL (reference sequence). The CDR3 consists of 15 residues. CDR3 in amino acids: CASSPLPGEGYGYTF. The CDR3 region has the DNA TGTGCCAGCAGCCCCCTCCCAGGGGAGGGCTATGGCTACACCTTC.

This clone was recorded once. The rearrangement joins TRBV9 to TRBJ2-7; tentatively, D is TRBD1 (6 bases). V was trimmed by 0 bases and J by 2 bases, leaving 12 bases between them. CDR1 and CDR2 (germline): SGDLS, YYNGEE. There are 15 residues in the CDR3. The CDR3 nucleotides are TGTGCCAGCAGCGTAGCACAGGGATCCACCTACGAGCAGTACTTC. Amino acid sequence: CASSVAQGSTYEQYF.